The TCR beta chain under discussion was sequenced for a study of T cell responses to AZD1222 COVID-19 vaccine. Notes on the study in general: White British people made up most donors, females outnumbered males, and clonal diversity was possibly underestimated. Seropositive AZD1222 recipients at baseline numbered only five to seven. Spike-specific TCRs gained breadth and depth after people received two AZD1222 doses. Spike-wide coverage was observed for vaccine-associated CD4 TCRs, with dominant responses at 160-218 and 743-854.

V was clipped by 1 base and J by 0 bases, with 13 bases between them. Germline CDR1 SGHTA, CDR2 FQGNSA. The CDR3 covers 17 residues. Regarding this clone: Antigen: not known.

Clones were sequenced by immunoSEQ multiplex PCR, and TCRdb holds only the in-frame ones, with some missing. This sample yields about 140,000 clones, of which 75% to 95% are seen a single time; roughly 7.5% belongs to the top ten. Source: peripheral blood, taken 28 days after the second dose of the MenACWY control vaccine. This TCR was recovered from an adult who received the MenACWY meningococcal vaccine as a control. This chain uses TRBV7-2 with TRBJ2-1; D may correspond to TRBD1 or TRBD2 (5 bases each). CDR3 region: CASSLGGRGVSYNEQFF. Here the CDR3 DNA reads TGTGCCAGCAGCTTAGGGGGGAGAGGGGTCTCCTACAATGAGCAGTTCTTC. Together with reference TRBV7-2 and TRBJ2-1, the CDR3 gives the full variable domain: GAGVSQSPSNKVTEKGKDVELRCDPISGHTALYWYRQSLGQGLEFLIYFQGNSAPDKSGLPSDRFSAERTGGSVSTLTIQRTQQEDSAVYLCASSLGGRGVSYNEQFFGPGTRLTVL.